This record covers a single T cell receptor (beta chain). It has no known antigen specificity. The entry originates in a study of human CD8 memory T cell subsets (dated by TCRdb to the early 2020s). As for the study more broadly: TCRbeta repertoires of stem-like (TSTEM), progenitor exhausted-like (TPEX) and effector memory CD8+ T cell subsets were compared to assess their clonal relationships. TCRbeta repertoires were obtained from roughly six donors, each contributing TSTEM, TPEX and effector memory subsets. Broad study findings and their caveats: Normalized Shannon-Wiener diversity was similarly high in TSTEM and TPEX subsets, while effector memory subsets were less diverse by comparison. Clonotypes were shared with effector memory cells by both stem-like subsets, but only minimal overlap was found between TSTEM and TPEX repertoires, suggesting distinct antigen spectra. Chao1 estimates suggested greater repertoire diversity in TSTEM than in TPEX subsets, potentially reflecting a broader range of specificities. Sequencing was limited to TCRbeta chains, and the repertoire comparisons were based on about 6 donors analyzed with paired t-tests and Bonferroni correction.

Including the terminal cysteine and phenylalanine, the CDR3 comprises 13 residues. No coding sequence is recorded. Reading the germline V gene gives CDR1 MGHRA and CDR2 YSYEKL. CCR7+ PD-1- TIGIT- cells were classified as stem-like memory CD8+ T cells (TSTEM). Density gradient separation was used to isolate peripheral blood mononuclear cells from healthy donor buffy coats. Negative magnetic separation using EasySep or MojoSort CD8+ T cell isolation kits was how the study enriched total CD8+ T cells. An RNeasy Mini Kit was used to extract total RNA from duplicate vials of around 150,000 sorted CD8+ T cells per subset. PBMCs were used either fresh or after being cryopreserved in fetal bovine serum containing around 9.4% DMSO. Fluorescence-activated cell sorting on a FACSAria III was used to sort the CD8+ T cell subsets to purity. The reads were generated on a NextSeq 550. A Human TCR Profiling Kit was used to prepare UMI-labeled 5' RACE TCRbeta libraries. Every TCRbeta library was prepared in parallel with an identical number of PCR cycles. In the paper's pipeline: The number of functional CDR3beta clonotypes in each TCRbeta library ranged from about 2,900 to 20,000. MIGEC 1.2.9 was used for UMI extraction and consensus assembly, with at least three reads per UMI being required. MiXCR 3.0.3 was used to extract in-frame CDR3beta repertoires. Diversity metrics were computed in VDJtools 1.2.1 after downsampling each sample to 42,000 randomly selected UMIs. For the top 3,000 clones of each sample pair, the repertoire overlap metrics D, R and F2 were calculated in VDJtools. Following TCRdb reprocessing, every CDR3 protein sequence forms one entry, and DNA is not provided. The V and J calls come from TCRdb's annotation, not from the publication. The table kept for this sample lists roughly 7,000 distinct CDR3 sequences. The ten largest clones capture around 20% of the sample.

Source material: CD8+ stem-like memory T cells (TSCM and TCM) sorted from PBMCs. The label giving this sample's cell subset or site can be read as: stem-like memory CD8 T cells (TSTEM), CCR7+ PD-1- TIGIT-. The TCR comes from a human donor in good health. The V and J genes are TRBV4-1 and TRBJ2-3; TCRdb gives TRBD1 as the D gene, but with no DNA this cannot be confirmed. The CDR3 has the sequence CASRREPGGTQYF.